The 15 T cell receptor beta chains below come from one sample, sequenced in a study of cytomegalovirus exposure and HLA in healthy donors. 60 Vbeta and 13 Jbeta primers were used in PCR. The protocol was immunoSEQ multiplex PCR, while the TCRdb copy is restricted to in-frame clones and leaves out a portion. The repertoire holds about 160,000 clones, with over 80% as singletons. The sequenced sample consisted of PBMCs. The receptors originated from a male donor in good health and CMV-seropositive.

The genes are TRBV21-1 and TRBJ1-1. TRBV21-1 is flagged as a pseudogene. The CDR3 covers 17 residues. CDR3 DNA: TGTGCCAGCAGCAAAAATGGGCGGGGATTGGAGAACACTGAAGCTTTCTTT. The encoded protein is CASSKNGRGLENTEAFF.

This chain uses TRBV7-2 with TRBJ1-4; TRBD1 is a possible D gene (5 bases). From germline, CDR1 is SGHTA and CDR2 FQGNSA. The V end lost 5 bases, the J end lost 0 bases, and 13 bases lay between the germline ends. The length of the CDR3 is 16 residues. DNA of the CDR3: TGTGCCAGCAGCCCCCGTGGGGGGGCAACTAATGAAAAACTGTTTTTT. Translation gives CASSPRGGATNEKLFF.

V gene TRBV28 combines with J gene TRBJ2-1; D is perhaps TRBD1 (5 bases). Germline V lookup: CDR1 MDHEN, CDR2 SYDVKM. Trimming took off 4 bases at V and 8 bases at J, with 12 bases between the two ends. The CDR3 has 13 residues. CDR3 nucleotide sequence: TGTGCCAGCAGTTCCGCAGGGTGGGATGAGCAGTTCTTC. It yields the protein CASSSAGWDEQFF.

The V and J genes are TRBV5-1 and TRBJ2-2, with TRBD2 matching over 10 bases. CDR1 and CDR2 (germline): SGHRS, YFSETQ. V dropped 3 bases and J dropped 7; count of bases not matched to a gene: 18. The CDR3 loop spans 19 amino acids. As DNA, the CDR3 is TGCGCCAGCAGCTGGCCTCCTCCAAAGCGGGAGGGCCCACGCGGGGAGCTGTTTTTT. This codes for CASSWPPPKREGPRGELFF.

In its sample, this clone was seen a few times. This chain joins TRBV11-3 and TRBJ1-1; D remains unclear. CDR1 and CDR2 (germline): SGHNT, YENEEA. With 4 bases removed from V and 4 bases from J, the gap between germline ends came to 10 bases. The CDR3 length is 13 residues. The CDR3 DNA reads TGTGCCAGCAGCTCGAAAGCGGGCACTGAAGCTTTCTTT. Its translation: CASSSKAGTEAFF. Variable domain in full (rest from reference TRBV11-3 and TRBJ1-1): EAGVVQSPRYKIIEKKQPVAFWCNPISGHNTLYWYLQNLGQGPELLIRYENEEAVDDSQLPKDRFSAERLKGVDSTLKIQPAELGDSAVYLCASSSKAGTEAFFGQGTRLTVV.

This clone was detected only a few times. The chain joins TRBV12-5 to TRBJ2-1; D may be TRBD2 (6 bases). The CDR3 totals 17 residues. Trimming took 1 base from V and 7 from J, leaving 20 bases between them. Germline V gives CDR1 LGHNT, CDR2 FRNRAP. CDR3 sequence reads: CASGLAHFGGKVNEQFF. The CDR3 bases are TGTGCTAGTGGTTTGGCCCATTTTGGCGGGAAGGTGAATGAGCAGTTCTTC. Using reference TRBV12-5 and TRBJ2-1 for the parts outside the CDR3, the full variable domain is DARVTQTPRHKVTEMGQEVTMRCQPILGHNTVFWYRQTMMQGLELLAYFRNRAPLDDSGMPKDRFSAEMPDATLATLKIQPSEPRDSAVYFCASGLAHFGGKVNEQFFGPGTRLTVL.

For this clone: Germline and junction disagree at one end, which may indicate a read error. The rearrangement uses TRBV5-1 and TRBJ2-7, with 13 bases that match TRBD2. Germline V gives CDR1 SGHRS, CDR2 YFSETQ. The CDR3 has 16 residues. The CDR3 spells CANSRGLAGELYEQYF. The DNA of the CDR3 is TGCGCCAACAGCCGAGGACTAGCGGGAGAACTCTACGAGCAGTACTTC.

The CDR3 bases are TGTGCCAGCTCCCGCCAAGGAGGAACAGTCAATCAGCCCCAGCATTTT. It codes for CASSRQGGTVNQPQHF. The chain is built from TRBV18 and TRBJ1-5, with D uncertain. V lost 6 bases and J 3 bases, leaving 18 bases between the germline ends. There are 16 residues in the CDR3. CDR1 is KGHSH, CDR2 LQKENI, per germline.

The chain joins TRBV10-3 to TRBJ1-4; D unresolved. Germline CDR1 reads ENHRY; CDR2 reads SYGVKD. This CDR3 region has 16 residues. The germline V and J ends were trimmed by 3 bases and 4 bases, with 15 bases remaining between them. The CDR3 DNA reads as TGTGCCATCAGTGAAGGCCGGGGAGGCCGTAATGAAAAACTGTTTTTT. It translates to CAISEGRGGRNEKLFF.

V usage is TRBV9 and J usage is TRBJ2-3, with D perhaps TRBD2 (6 bases). Trimming stripped 0 bases from V and 0 bases from J, with 17 bases between. This CDR3 region has 18 residues. Germline V gene data show CDR1 as SGDLS and CDR2 as YYNGEE. The CDR3 DNA reads TGTGCCAGCAGCGTAGTAAGTATAGGTAGCGGAAGCACAGATACGCAGTATTTT. This encodes CASSVVSIGSGSTDTQYF.

V gene TRBV21-1 combines with J gene TRBJ2-5; the table gives TRBD2 as D, unverified against the DNA. TRBV21-1 is reported as a pseudogene. The CDR3 totals 12 residues. The CDR3 spells CASSTLVEAQYF. The DNA of the CDR3 is TGTGCCAGCAGCACTCTTGTGGAGGCCCAGTACTTC.

The J gene is TRBJ2-7, the V gene TRBV5-1; TRBD2 agrees at 8 bases. The CDR3 sequence is 14 residues long. The germline gives CDR1 SGHRS, CDR2 YFSETQ. V gave up 0 bases and J gave up 6 bases; unmatched junction bases: 5. In nucleotides, the CDR3 is TGCGCCAGCAGCTTGGGCGGTACTAGCGGCGAGCAGTACTTC. Its protein is CASSLGGTSGEQYF.

The CDR3 is CASSLTEAMNTEAFF. The CDR3, as DNA: TGTGCCAGCAGCCTGACAGAAGCTATGAACACTGAAGCTTTCTTT. V gene TRBV6-6 combines with J gene TRBJ1-1; weak D call: TRBD1 (5 bases). CDR1 is MNHNY, CDR2 SVGAGI, per germline (reference sequence). With 6 bases removed from V and 0 bases from J, the gap between germline ends came to 14 bases. The CDR3 contains 15 residues.

The chain is built from TRBV14 and TRBJ2-5, with D possibly matching TRBD1 (5 bases). With the DNA end fitting TRBJ2-7 better, the J assignment may be wrong. CDR3 length equals 16 residues. Germline V gene sequence: CDR1 SGHDN, CDR2 FVKESK. Written as DNA, the CDR3 is TGTGCCAGCAGCCAAGATACTGGGGCAGGGCGCTACGAGCAGTACTTC. As protein: CASSQDTGAGRYEQYF.

The J gene is TRBJ1-1, the V gene TRBV7-2, with D unclear. Trimming cost V 3 bases and J 1 base, with 6 bases left between them. Germline CDR1 is SGHTA and CDR2 is FQGNSA. This CDR3 comprises 13 residues. This CDR3 reads CASSFGGNTEAFF. The CDR3, as DNA: TGTGCCAGCAGCTTCGGCGGGAACACTGAAGCTTTCTTT.